A single sample gave rise to the 26 T cell receptor beta chains below, sequenced in a study of T cell responses to AZD1222 COVID-19 vaccine. Using immunoSEQ multiplex PCR, the repertoire was profiled, and TCRdb retains in-frame clones only, with some absent. The table includes some 92,000 clones, approximately 91% detected once. Here the sequenced sample was peripheral blood, taken on day 0 of AZD1222 vaccination. The receptors originated from an adult in good health.

The chain couples TRBV4-3 to TRBJ2-5; TRBD1 aligns across 10 bases. Germline CDR1 is LGHNA and CDR2 is YSLEER. This CDR3 contains 14 residues. V lost 3 bases to trimming and J lost 4 bases; unmatched junction nucleotides: 2. CDR3 in amino acids: CASSQGTGAETQYF. The CDR3 coding sequence is TGCGCCAGCAGCCAGGGGACAGGGGCAGAGACCCAGTACTTC.

The chain is built from TRBV7-2 and TRBJ1-1, with D maybe TRBD1 (5 bases). The CDR3 covers 16 residues. From germline, CDR1 is SGHTA and CDR2 FQGNSA. Trimming took off 5 bases at V and 8 bases at J, with 24 bases between the two ends. CDR3 loop: CASSLNGRAVSLEAFF. CDR3 coding DNA: TGTGCCAGCAGCCTCAATGGCAGGGCAGTTTCACTAGAAGCTTTCTTT.

This clone was detected only once. This chain joins TRBV5-1 and TRBJ2-1; 13 nucleotides line up with TRBD2. V was pared by 4 bases and J by 8 bases, with 6 bases of the junction left unmatched. CDR1 is SGHRS and CDR2 is YFSETQ in the germline V gene. This CDR3 is 15 amino acids long. The CDR3 DNA follows: TGCGCCAGCAGCCAACTAGCGGGGGGGCCTGATGAGCAGTTCTTC. Protein product: CASSQLAGGPDEQFF.

V is TRBV5-1 and J is TRBJ2-5; 9 bases are shared with TRBD1. The CDR3 contains 18 residues. Germline CDR1 reads SGHRS; CDR2 reads YFSETQ. The J segment lost 2 bases and the V segment lost 5 bases, leaving 16 bases of the junction unmatched. The CDR3, as DNA: TGCGCCAGCAGTCCCGGGACAGGGTTTGGGGTACAACAAGAGACCCAGTACTTC. It encodes CASSPGTGFGVQQETQYF.

The gene calls are TRBV27 and TRBJ2-1; D not certain. V was clipped by 0 bases and J by 2 bases, with 5 bases between them. Per the germline V gene, CDR1 is MNHEY and CDR2 is SMNVEV (reference sequence). The CDR3 contains 14 residues. The CDR3 DNA reads TGTGCCAGCAGTTTATCGGTGGCCTACAATGAGCAGTTCTTC. As protein: CASSLSVAYNEQFF.

This clone is termed medium-sized. The chain has TRBV9 and TRBJ2-3, with TRBD1 as a possible D gene (6 bases). The CDR3 totals 16 residues. V was cut by 1 base and J by 0 bases, with 12 bases left in between. Germline V gives CDR1 SGDLS, CDR2 YYNGEE. The CDR3 loop reads CASSVKQGSSTDTQYF. The CDR3, as DNA: TGTGCCAGCAGCGTAAAACAGGGATCTAGCACAGATACGCAGTATTTT.

The chain carries TRBV19 and TRBJ2-5; D is undetermined. Per the germline V gene, CDR1 is LNHDA and CDR2 is SQIVND (reference sequence). V was cut by 1 base and J by 7 bases, with 19 bases left in between. The CDR3 totals 16 residues. CDR3 bases: TGTGCCAGTAGTATAGTCCTTGGACGGATCTCGGGGACCCAGTACTTC. It specifies CASSIVLGRISGTQYF.

The V call is TRBV4-2, the J call TRBJ1-1; 8 nucleotides agree with TRBD1. Trimming took 4 bases from V and 0 from J; bases not matched to a gene: 10. The CDR3 covers 17 residues. Per the germline V gene, CDR1 is LGHNA and CDR2 is YNFKEQ. The DNA of the CDR3 is TGTGCCAGCAGCCCGCCGCCGGGACAGGACATGAACACTGAAGCTTTCTTT. Residues: CASSPPPGQDMNTEAFF.

This chain joins TRBV4-3 and TRBJ1-2, with TRBD1 as a possible D gene (5 bases). The CDR3 totals 17 residues. CDR1 and CDR2 (germline): LGHNA, YSLEER. V lost 0 bases to trimming and J lost 0 bases, with 14 bases between them. The CDR3 nucleotides are TGCGCCAGCAGCCAAGATCGTTCGGGACCGACTAACTATGGCTACACCTTC. Translating it yields CASSQDRSGPTNYGYTF.

The chain uses TRBV15 and TRBJ1-6; a weak D match, TRBD1 (5 bases). The CDR3 has 15 amino acids. CDR1 is LNHNV and CDR2 is YYDKDF in the germline V gene (reference sequence). Trimming shortened V by 0 bases and J by 5 bases, and 8 bases separated the two germline ends. CDR3 DNA sequence: TGTGCCACCAGCAGAGAGGCAGGGAATAATTCACCCCTCCACTTT. It codes for CATSREAGNNSPLHF.

The rearrangement joins TRBV20-1 to TRBJ2-7; a weak D match, TRBD1 (5 bases). V lost 6 bases and J 9 bases, leaving 15 bases between the germline ends. This CDR3 has 11 amino acids. Germline CDR1 reads DFQATT; CDR2 reads SNEGSKA (reference sequence). CDR3: CSAEGANGQYF. The CDR3, as DNA: TGCAGTGCGGAAGGGGCGAACGGGCAGTACTTC.

The V and J genes are TRBV7-9 and TRBJ1-1, with 9 bases aligning to TRBD1. The CDR3 has 16 residues. CDR1 and CDR2 from the germline V gene are SEHNR and FQNEAQ (reference sequence). Trimming at V came to 5 bases and at J to 1 base, leaving 8 bases not matched to a gene. The CDR3 DNA reads TGTGCCAGCAGCCAAGGACAGGGGCGGGGGAACACTGAAGCTTTCTTT. Protein product: CASSQGQGRGNTEAFF.

The chain couples TRBV9 to TRBJ2-7; 7 bases match TRBD2. J lost 0 bases, V lost 2 bases, and 8 bases had no gene match. The CDR3 spans 16 residues. Germline CDR1 SGDLS, CDR2 YYNGEE. CDR3: CASSVYPGGGSYEQYF. CDR3 DNA: TGTGCCAGCAGCGTTTACCCGGGAGGTGGCTCCTACGAGCAGTACTTC.

This rearrangement joins TRBV7-3 to TRBJ2-1, with D perhaps matching TRBD2 (5 bases). Germline V lookup: CDR1 SGHTA, CDR2 FQGTGA. CDR3 length: 13 amino acids. The germline V and J ends were trimmed by 1 base and 4 bases, with 5 bases remaining between them. The CDR3 is CASSLRGYNEQFF. The CDR3 DNA sequence: TGTGCCAGCAGCTTAAGAGGGTACAATGAGCAGTTCTTC.

This chain connects TRBV3-1 (or the pseudogene TRBV3-2) to TRBJ1-6, with a weak D call TRBD1 (5 bases). Trimming stripped 5 bases from V and 10 bases from J, with 15 bases between. Germline V lookup: CDR1 LGHDT, CDR2 YNNKEL (reference sequence). This CDR3 has 14 residues. CDR3 sequence: CASSTNQGESPLHF. The CDR3 coding sequence is TGTGCCAGCAGCACAAACCAAGGGGAATCACCCCTCCACTTT.

The rearrangement links TRBV9 to TRBJ1-2; 10 bases agree with TRBD1. From germline, CDR1 is SGDLS and CDR2 YYNGEE. Trimming cost V 4 bases and J 3 bases; bases outside gene matches: 12. The CDR3 consists of 17 residues. The CDR3, as DNA: TGTGCCAGCAGCAAGGTCCGGGACAGGGGTACCTACTATGGCTACACCTTC. Translated, it gives CASSKVRDRGTYYGYTF.

The rearrangement joins TRBV6-5 to TRBJ1-6; 7 bases map to TRBD1. V was clipped by 6 bases and J by 8 bases; unmatched bases: 7. Germline V lookup: CDR1 MNHEY, CDR2 SVGAGI. CDR3 length: 14 amino acids. CDR3 region: CASRPGQIDSPLHF. DNA of the CDR3: TGTGCCAGCAGACCGGGACAGATAGATTCACCCCTCCACTTT.

V is TRBV3-1 (or the pseudogene TRBV3-2) and J is TRBJ1-2; 8 bases line up with TRBD1. The CDR3 runs to 15 residues. CDR1 LGHDT and CDR2 YNNKEL come from the germline V gene (reference sequence). V was pared by 5 bases and J by 8 bases, with 13 bases of the junction left unmatched. DNA of the CDR3: TGTGCCAGCAGCATCCGCCCAGGGGGCCTTTGGGGCTACACCTTC. Amino acids: CASSIRPGGLWGYTF.

CDR3 DNA sequence: TGTGCCTGGAGTGTCCAGGGCGGCAATTCACCCCTCCACTTT. It translates to CAWSVQGGNSPLHF. The rearrangement links TRBV30 to TRBJ1-6, with a tentative D call TRBD1 (5 bases). V was pared by 0 bases and J by 7 bases, with 10 bases between. The CDR3 consists of 14 residues. CDR1 is GTSNPN, CDR2 SVGIG, per germline (reference sequence).

The chain has TRBV18 and TRBJ1-1, with D possibly TRBD1 on 5 matching bases. V was trimmed by 6 bases and J by 3 bases, leaving 14 bases between them. Per germline, CDR1 KGHSH and CDR2 LQKENI. CDR3 length: 14 amino acids. This CDR3 reads CASSLSRGDTEAFF. DNA of the CDR3: TGTGCCAGCTCCCTCAGCCGAGGGGACACTGAAGCTTTCTTT.

This clone occurred once. The V gene is TRBV14, the J gene TRBJ2-1; the match to TRBD2 covers 10 bases. CDR1 is SGHDN, CDR2 FVKESK, per germline. J gave up 6 bases and V 7 bases, and 6 bases lay outside the gene matches. The CDR3 is 14 residues long. CDR3 in DNA: TGTGCCAGCACTCCGGGACTAGCGACCAATGAGCAGTTCTTC. Its protein product is CASTPGLATNEQFF.

The chain links TRBV7-8 to TRBJ2-1; 13 positions agree with TRBD2. CDR1 is SGHVS, CDR2 FQNEAQ, per germline. The CDR3 contains 16 residues. Germline trimming cut 5 bases from V and 4 bases from J; bases unmatched to any gene: 5. The CDR3: CASSRKTSGRYNEQFF. CDR3 coding DNA: TGTGCCAGCAGCCGTAAGACTAGCGGGAGGTACAATGAGCAGTTCTTC.

The chain carries TRBV30 and TRBJ1-1, with 8 bases lining up with TRBD1. CDR3 length: 13 residues. Per the germline V gene, CDR1 is GTSNPN and CDR2 is SVGIG (reference sequence). V was pared by 4 bases and J by 1 base, with 2 bases of the junction left unmatched. CDR3 DNA: TGTGCCTGGACCGGGACAGGGAACACTGAAGCTTTCTTT. This sequence encodes CAWTGTGNTEAFF.

V and J are TRBV2 and TRBJ1-4, with D perhaps TRBD1 (5 bases). The V end lost 3 bases, the J end lost 5 bases, and 10 bases lay between the germline ends. Germline V gene lookup returns CDR1 SNHLY and CDR2 FYNNEI. CDR3 length: 14 residues. Here the CDR3 DNA reads TGTGCCAGCAGTGATCGACAGTGGAATGAAAAACTGTTTTTT. Translated: CASSDRQWNEKLFF.

V usage is TRBV7-2 and J usage is TRBJ1-3; tentative D call: TRBD1 (6 bases). V lost 4 bases, J lost 0 bases, and 13 bases lay in between. Germline CDR1 and CDR2: SGHTA and FQGNSA. The CDR3 runs 16 residues. Written as DNA, the CDR3 is TGTGCCAGCAGCTCCCCAGGGGTTCTCTCTGGAAACACCATATATTTT. Translated, it gives CASSSPGVLSGNTIYF.

The DNA for the CDR3 is TGTGCCAGCAGTGGGGTGAGCGGGGGGGAGACCCAGTACTTC. It yields the protein CASSGVSGGETQYF. The chain joins TRBV2 to TRBJ2-5; 9 bases align to TRBD2. The CDR3 length is 14 residues. After removal of 4 bases from V and 5 bases from J, the junction contained 5 bases not matched to a gene. CDR1 is SNHLY and CDR2 is FYNNEI in the germline V gene.